The clone carrying this T cell receptor beta chain was detected a few times. This may be a read error, as it is one base from a much larger clone. Together with a sample-barcoded 5' primer, a J-beta primer mix was included in a second PCR lasting about 6 to 12 cycles. From the 5' RACE reads, TCRdb called clonotypes with MiXCR, one entry per CDR3 protein. The table shows about 840,000 distinct CDR3 sequences, with under 35% occurring only once. Trimming took 6 bases from V and 7 from J, leaving 19 bases between them. CDR1 SGHTA and CDR2 FQGNSA come from the germline V gene. The CDR3 spans 14 residues. The sample belongs to a study of blood T cells in healthy people across ages. This sample was shared with a second study, whose subject was T cells of mothers and their children.

This chain joins TRBV7-2 and TRBJ2-7, with a weak D call TRBD1 (5 bases). Sequenced: blood. The TCR originated in a woman in her thirties or forties in good health. The CDR3 sequence: CASREDLRVGEQYF. CDR3 sequence (DNA): TGTGCCAGCAGAGAAGACCTCAGGGTTGGTGAGCAGTACTTC. Combining the CDR3 with reference TRBV7-2 and TRBJ2-7 gives the whole variable domain GAGVSQSPSNKVTEKGKDVELRCDPISGHTALYWYRQSLGQGLEFLIYFQGNSAPDKSGLPSDRFSAERTGGSVSTLTIQRTQQEDSAVYLCASREDLRVGEQYFGPGTRLTVT.